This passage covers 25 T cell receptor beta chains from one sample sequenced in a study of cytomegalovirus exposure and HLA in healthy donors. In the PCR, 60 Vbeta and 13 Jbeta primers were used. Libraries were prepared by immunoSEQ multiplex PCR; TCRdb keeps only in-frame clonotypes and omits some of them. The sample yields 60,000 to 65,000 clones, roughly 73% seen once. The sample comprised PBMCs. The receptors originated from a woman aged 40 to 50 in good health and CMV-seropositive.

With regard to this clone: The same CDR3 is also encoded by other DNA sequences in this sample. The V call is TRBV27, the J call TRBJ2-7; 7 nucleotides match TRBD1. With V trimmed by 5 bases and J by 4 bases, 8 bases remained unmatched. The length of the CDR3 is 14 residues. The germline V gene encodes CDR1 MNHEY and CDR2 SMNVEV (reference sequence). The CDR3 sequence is CASSPGTVAYEQYF. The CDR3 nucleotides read TGTGCCAGCAGTCCCGGGACAGTTGCTTACGAGCAGTACTTC.

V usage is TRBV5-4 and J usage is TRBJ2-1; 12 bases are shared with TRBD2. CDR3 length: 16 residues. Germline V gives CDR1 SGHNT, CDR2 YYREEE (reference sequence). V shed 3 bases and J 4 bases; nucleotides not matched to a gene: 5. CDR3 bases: TGTGCCAGCAGCTCGTCGACTAGCGGGGGTTACAATGAGCAGTTCTTC. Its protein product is CASSSSTSGGYNEQFF.

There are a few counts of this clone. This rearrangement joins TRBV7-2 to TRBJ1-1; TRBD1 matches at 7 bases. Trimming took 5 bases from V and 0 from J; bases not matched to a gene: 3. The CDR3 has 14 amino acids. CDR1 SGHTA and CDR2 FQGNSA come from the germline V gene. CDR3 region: CASSPGQLNTEAFF. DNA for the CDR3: TGTGCCAGCAGCCCGGGACAGTTGAACACTGAAGCTTTCTTT.

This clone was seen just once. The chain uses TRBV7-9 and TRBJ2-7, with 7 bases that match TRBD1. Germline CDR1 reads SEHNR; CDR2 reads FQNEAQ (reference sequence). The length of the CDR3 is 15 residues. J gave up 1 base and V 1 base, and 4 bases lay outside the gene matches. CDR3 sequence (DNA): TGTGCCAGCAGCTTAGATCCGGGACAGTCCTACGAGCAGTACTTC. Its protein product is CASSLDPGQSYEQYF.

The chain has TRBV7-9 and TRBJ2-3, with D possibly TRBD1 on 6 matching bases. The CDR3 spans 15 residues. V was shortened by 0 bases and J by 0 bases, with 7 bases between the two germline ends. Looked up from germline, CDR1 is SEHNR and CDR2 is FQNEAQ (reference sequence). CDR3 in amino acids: CASSLAGASTDTQYF. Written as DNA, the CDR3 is TGTGCCAGCAGCTTAGCGGGGGCCAGCACAGATACGCAGTATTTT. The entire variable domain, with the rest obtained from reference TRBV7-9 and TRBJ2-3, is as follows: DTGVSQNPRHKITKRGQNVTFRCDPISEHNRLYWYRQTLGQGPEFLTYFQNEAQLEKSRLLSDRFSAERPKGSFSTLEIQRTEQGDSAMYLCASSLAGASTDTQYFGPGTRLTVL.

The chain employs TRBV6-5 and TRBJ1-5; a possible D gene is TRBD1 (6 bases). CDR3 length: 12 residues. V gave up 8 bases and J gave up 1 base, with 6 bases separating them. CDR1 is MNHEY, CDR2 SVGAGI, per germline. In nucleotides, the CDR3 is TGTGCCAGCGGACAGAGCAATCAGCCCCAGCATTTT. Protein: CASGQSNQPQHF.

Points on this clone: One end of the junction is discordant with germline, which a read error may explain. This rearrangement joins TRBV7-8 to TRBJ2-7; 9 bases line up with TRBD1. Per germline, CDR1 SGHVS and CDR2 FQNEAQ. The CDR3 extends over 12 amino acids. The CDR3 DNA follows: TGTGCCAGCTCCCGGACAGGGGCCGAGCAGCACTTC. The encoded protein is CASSRTGAEQHF.

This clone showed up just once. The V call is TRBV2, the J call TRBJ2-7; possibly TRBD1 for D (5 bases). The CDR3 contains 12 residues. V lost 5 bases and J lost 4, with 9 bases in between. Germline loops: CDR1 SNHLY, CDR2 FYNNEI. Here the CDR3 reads CASSRQQYEQYF. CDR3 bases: TGTGCCAGCAGTCGACAGCAGTACGAGCAGTACTTC. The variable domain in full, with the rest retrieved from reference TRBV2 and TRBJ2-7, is EPEVTQTPSHQVTQMGQEVILRCVPISNHLYFYWYRQILGQKVEFLVSFYNNEISEKSEIFDDQFSVERPDGSNFTLKIRSTKLEDSAMYFCASSRQQYEQYFGPGTRLTVT.

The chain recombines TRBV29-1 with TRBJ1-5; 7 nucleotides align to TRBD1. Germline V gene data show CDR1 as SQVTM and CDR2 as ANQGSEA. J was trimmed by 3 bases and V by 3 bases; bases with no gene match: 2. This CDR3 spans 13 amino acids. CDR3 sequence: CSVEEGANQPQHF. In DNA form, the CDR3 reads TGCAGCGTTGAGGAGGGGGCCAATCAGCCCCAGCATTTT.

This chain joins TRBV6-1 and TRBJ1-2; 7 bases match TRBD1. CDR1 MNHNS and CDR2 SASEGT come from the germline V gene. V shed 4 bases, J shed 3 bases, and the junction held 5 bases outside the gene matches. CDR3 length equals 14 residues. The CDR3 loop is CASSGAGTDYGYTF. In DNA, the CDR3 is TGTGCCAGCAGTGGGGCCGGGACAGACTATGGCTACACCTTC.

The CDR3 DNA reads as TGTGCCAGCTCACCAACCCAGGGTAGGCAGCCCCAGCATTTT. This translates into CASSPTQGRQPQHF. The chain is built from TRBV18 and TRBJ1-5, with a tentative D call TRBD1 (5 bases). Germline assignment: CDR1 KGHSH and CDR2 LQKENI. CDR3 length: 14 amino acids. Trimming pared 2 bases from V and 7 bases from J, leaving 12 bases between.

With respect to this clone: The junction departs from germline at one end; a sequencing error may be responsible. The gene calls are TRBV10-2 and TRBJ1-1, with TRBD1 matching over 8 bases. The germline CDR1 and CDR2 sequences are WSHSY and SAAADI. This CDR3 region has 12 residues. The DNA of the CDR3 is TGCGCCAGCGGTGACAGGGGAGTTCAAGCTTTCTTT. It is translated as CASGDRGVQAFF.

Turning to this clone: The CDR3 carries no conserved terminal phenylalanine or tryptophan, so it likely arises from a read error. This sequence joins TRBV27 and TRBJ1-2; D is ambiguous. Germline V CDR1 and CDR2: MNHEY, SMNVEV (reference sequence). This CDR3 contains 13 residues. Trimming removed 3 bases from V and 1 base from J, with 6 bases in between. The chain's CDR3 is CASSFSVNYGYTL. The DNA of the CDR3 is TGTGCCAGCAGTTTCTCGGTTAACTATGGCTACACCCTC.

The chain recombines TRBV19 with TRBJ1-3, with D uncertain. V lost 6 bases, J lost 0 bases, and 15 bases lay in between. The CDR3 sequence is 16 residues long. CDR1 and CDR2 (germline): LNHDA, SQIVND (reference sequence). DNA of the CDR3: TGTGCCAGTAGACCCCCCTACCGGGGCTCTGGAAACACCATATATTTT. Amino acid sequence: CASRPPYRGSGNTIYF. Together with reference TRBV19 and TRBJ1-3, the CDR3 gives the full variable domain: DGGITQSPKYLFRKEGQNVTLSCEQNLNHDAMYWYRQDPGQGLRLIYYSQIVNDFQKGDIAEGYSVSREKKESFPLTVTSAQKNPTAFYLCASRPPYRGSGNTIYFGEGSWLTVV.

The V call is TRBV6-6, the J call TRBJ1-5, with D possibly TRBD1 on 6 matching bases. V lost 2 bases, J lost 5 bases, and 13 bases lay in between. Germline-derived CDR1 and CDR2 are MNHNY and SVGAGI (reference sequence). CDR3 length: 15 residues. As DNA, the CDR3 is TGTGCCAGCAGTTACCAAGAGGGGGGGTATCAGCCCCAGCATTTT. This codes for CASSYQEGGYQPQHF.

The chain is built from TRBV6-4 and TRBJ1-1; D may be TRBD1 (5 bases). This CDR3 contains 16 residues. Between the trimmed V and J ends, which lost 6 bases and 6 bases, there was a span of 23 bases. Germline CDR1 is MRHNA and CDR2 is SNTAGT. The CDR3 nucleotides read TGTGCCAGCAGCCCGTCGTTTTGGGGCGGTAGGGCTGAAGCTTTCTTT. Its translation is CASSPSFWGGRAEAFF.

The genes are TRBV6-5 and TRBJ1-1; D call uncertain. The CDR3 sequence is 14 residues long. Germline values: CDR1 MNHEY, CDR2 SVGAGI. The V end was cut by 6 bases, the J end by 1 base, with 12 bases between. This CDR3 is CASRKSRENTEAFF. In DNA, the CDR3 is TGTGCCAGCAGAAAATCTCGAGAGAACACTGAAGCTTTCTTT.

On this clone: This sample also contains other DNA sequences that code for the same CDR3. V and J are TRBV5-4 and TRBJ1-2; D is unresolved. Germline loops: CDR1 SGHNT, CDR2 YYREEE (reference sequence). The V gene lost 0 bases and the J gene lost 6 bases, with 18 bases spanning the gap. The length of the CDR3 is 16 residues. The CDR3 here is CASSLAAGGHSDGYTF. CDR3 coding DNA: TGTGCCAGCAGCTTGGCTGCCGGCGGCCATTCGGATGGCTACACCTTC.

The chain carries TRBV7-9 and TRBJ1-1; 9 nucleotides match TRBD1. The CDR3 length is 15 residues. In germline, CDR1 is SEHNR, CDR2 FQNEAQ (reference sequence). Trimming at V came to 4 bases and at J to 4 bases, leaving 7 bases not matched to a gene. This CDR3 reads CASSYPATGGTEAFF. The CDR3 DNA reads TGTGCCAGCAGCTATCCCGCGACAGGGGGCACTGAAGCTTTCTTT.

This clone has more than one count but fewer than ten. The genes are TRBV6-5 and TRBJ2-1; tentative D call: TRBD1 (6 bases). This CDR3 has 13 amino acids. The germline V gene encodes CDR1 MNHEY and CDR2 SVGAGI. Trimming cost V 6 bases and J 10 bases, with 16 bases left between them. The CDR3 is CASRGAGEREQFF. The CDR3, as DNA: TGTGCCAGCAGGGGGGCAGGGGAACGCGAGCAGTTCTTC.

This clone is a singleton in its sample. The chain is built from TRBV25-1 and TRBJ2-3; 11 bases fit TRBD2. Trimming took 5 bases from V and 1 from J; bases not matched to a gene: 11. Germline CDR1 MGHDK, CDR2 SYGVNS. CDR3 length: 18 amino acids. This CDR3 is CASSIAGGRAPGTDTQYF. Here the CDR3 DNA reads TGTGCCAGCAGTATAGCGGGGGGGCGGGCTCCGGGCACAGATACGCAGTATTTT.

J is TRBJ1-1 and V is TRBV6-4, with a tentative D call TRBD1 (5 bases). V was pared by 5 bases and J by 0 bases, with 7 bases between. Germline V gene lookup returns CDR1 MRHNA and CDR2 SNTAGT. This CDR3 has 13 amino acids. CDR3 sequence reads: CASSTDMNTEAFF. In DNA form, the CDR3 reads TGTGCCAGCAGTACGGACATGAACACTGAAGCTTTCTTT.

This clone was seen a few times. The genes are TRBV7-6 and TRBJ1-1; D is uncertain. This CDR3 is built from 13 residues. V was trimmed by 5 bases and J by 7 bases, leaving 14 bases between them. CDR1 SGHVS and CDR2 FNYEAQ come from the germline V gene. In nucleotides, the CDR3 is TGTGCCAGCAGCCCGTGGACTCGGGGTGAAGCTTTCTTT. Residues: CASSPWTRGEAFF.

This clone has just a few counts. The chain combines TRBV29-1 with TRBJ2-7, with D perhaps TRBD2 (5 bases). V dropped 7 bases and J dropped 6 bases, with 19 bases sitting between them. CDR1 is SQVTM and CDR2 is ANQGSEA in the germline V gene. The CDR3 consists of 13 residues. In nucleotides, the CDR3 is TGCAGCGGACAAACGGGGATGACGAGCGAGCAGTACTTC. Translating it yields CSGQTGMTSEQYF.

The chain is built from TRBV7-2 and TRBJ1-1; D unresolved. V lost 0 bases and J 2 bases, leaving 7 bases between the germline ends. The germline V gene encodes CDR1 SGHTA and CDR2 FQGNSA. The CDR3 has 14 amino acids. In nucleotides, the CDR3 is TGTGCCAGCAGCTTAGCGCCAGGTAACACTGAAGCTTTCTTT. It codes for CASSLAPGNTEAFF.